This T cell receptor beta chain was captured in a study of neurological immune-mediated disorders. TCRdb ran MiXCR on the 5' RACE reads and lists one entry per CDR3 protein. The data contain about 120,000 distinct CDR3 sequences, 3.2% of them seen just once; the ten biggest clones take up 1% to 1.5%. CDR1 is DFQATT and CDR2 is SNEGSKA in the germline V gene (reference sequence). V was clipped by 1 base and J by 5 bases, with 14 bases between them. This CDR3 is built from 14 residues. Study-level findings and limits: The highest TCR clonal expansion occurred in HTLV-1-associated myelopathy; multiple sclerosis fell below healthy controls.

Worth noting for this clonotype: Its target is not known.

The J gene is TRBJ1-1, the V gene TRBV20-1; weak D call: TRBD1 (5 bases). The sequence came from a woman in her twenties or thirties with multiple sclerosis. The sequenced sample was PBMCs. The CDR3 nucleotides read TGCAGTGCTAGAGGTACAGGCCGTAGAACTGAAGCTTTCTTT. This encodes CSARGTGRRTEAFF.